Shown below are 8 T cell receptor beta chains from a single sample sequenced in a study of tumor-infiltrating lymphocytes in primary liver carcinoma. Researchers generated TCR beta cDNA from roughly 520 ng of total RNA, relying on a constant-region primer. Modified slightly, ARM-PCR produced TCR beta libraries over three nested multiplex PCR rounds. The first two PCR rounds, roughly 11 cycles each, used TRBV1-TRBV30 forward primers and a C-beta reverse primer. MiXCR, run by TCRdb on the multiplex PCR reads, gives a single entry per CDR3 protein. This table has 320,000 or so distinct CDR3 sequences, over 55% appearing once. Blood RNA originated from unsorted whole blood, with germline DNA additionally extracted. The sequencing input was peripheral blood. These receptors were collected from a middle-aged man with primary liver carcinoma and hepatitis B virus infection.

This clonotype occurred once. The germline gene is not matched at one end of the junction; a read error may be the cause. The gene calls are TRBV6-5 and TRBJ2-1; 8 bases align to TRBD2. Germline loops: CDR1 MNHEY, CDR2 SVGAGI. The CDR3 loop spans 16 amino acids. DNA of the CDR3: TGTACCAGTAGTTACTGGACAGCGGGAGCAGGGAATGAACAGTTCTTC. Protein: CTSSYWTAGAGNEQFF.

With respect to this clonotype: This clone may be a read error of a much larger clone one base away. This sequence joins TRBV29-1 and TRBJ2-7; D not certain. Between the trimmed V and J ends, which lost 6 bases and 7 bases, there was a span of 13 bases. The CDR3 length is 11 residues. Germline V gene lookup returns CDR1 SQVTM and CDR2 ANQGSEA. The chain's CDR3 is CSVVDTVEQYF. CDR3 in DNA: TGCAGCGTCGTCGACACCGTGGAGCAGTACTTC.

Concerning this clonotype: One junction end disagrees with the germline gene, perhaps due to a read error. The V and J genes are TRBV30 and TRBJ1-1; unclear D gene. The length of the CDR3 is 12 residues. Looked up from germline, CDR1 is GTSNPN and CDR2 is SVGIG (reference sequence). The CDR3 DNA is TGTGTCTGGAAGGGCGGTGACACTGAAGCTTTCTTT. Translating it yields CVWKGGDTEAFF.

The chain combines TRBV29-1 with TRBJ1-2; D not certain. V was pared by 3 bases and J by 7 bases, with 15 bases between. CDR1 is SQVTM and CDR2 is ANQGSEA in the germline V gene. The CDR3 is 13 amino acids. CDR3 DNA: TGCAGCGTTGATTTTCCGGGTTTAAGTGGCTACACCTTC. Its translation is CSVDFPGLSGYTF.

Of note for this clonotype: This may stem from a read error, because a much larger clone lies one nucleotide away. The chain employs TRBV6-1 and TRBJ2-2; maybe TRBD2 (6 bases). The CDR3 sequence is 12 residues long. Germline CDR1 MNHNS, CDR2 SASEGT. In nucleotides, the CDR3 is TGTGCCAACAGTGGGGACTGGGGAGAGCTGTTTTTT. It is translated as CANSGDWGELFF.

With regard to this clonotype: Sequence at one end of the junction differs from germline and may be a read error. The chain is built from TRBV11-3 and TRBJ2-7; 10 nucleotides agree with TRBD2. Germline V gene sequence: CDR1 SGHNT, CDR2 YENEEA. The CDR3 extends over 15 amino acids. In nucleotides, the CDR3 is TGTGCCAGCTGCCTAGGCGGGACTAGCGCCTACAAGCAGTACTTC. Encoded protein: CASCLGGTSAYKQYF.

This clonotype was counted many times. The rearrangement joins TRBV6-1 to TRBJ2-3; D possibly corresponds to TRBD2 (5 bases). Germline assignment: CDR1 MNHNS and CDR2 SASEGT. V lost 2 bases, J lost 4 bases, and 13 bases lay in between. The CDR3 length is 15 residues. The CDR3 DNA sequence: TGTGCCAGCAGTGAAATGGGGAGTCGGGCAGATACGCAGTATTTT. Protein sequence: CASSEMGSRADTQYF.

The sample holds many counts of this clonotype. The chain carries TRBV10-3 and TRBJ2-1; the match to TRBD2 covers 8 bases. V lost 5 bases and J lost 0; bases outside the gene matches: 6. The CDR3 covers 16 residues. The V gene's germline CDR1 is ENHRY and CDR2 SYGVKD. CDR3 sequence reads: CAISTSGPSSYNEQFF. DNA of the CDR3: TGTGCCATCAGTACTAGCGGACCTAGCTCCTACAATGAGCAGTTCTTC.